This note documents a single TCR beta chain sequence. This entry is derived from a study of blood T cell repertoires in COVID-19. The overall study: COVID-19 samples, acute and convalescent, were from the United States, Italy and Spain. PBMCs, B-cell-depleted T cells, or T cells provided the cDNA or gDNA that made up the material.

The CDR3 totals 15 residues. The V gene lost 0 bases and the J gene lost 5 bases, with 13 bases spanning the gap. Germline lookup yields CDR1 LGHDT and CDR2 YNNKEL (reference sequence). The authors' processing: For nucleated cells, counts were estimated from reference gene primer amplification. The table came from immunoSEQ multiplex PCR; TCRdb's copy has only in-frame clones and leaves some out. V, J and clone size are those of that table, while D and trimming were read from the DNA. The data show about 530,000 clones, roughly 89% seen once. Followed over time, Seattle patients had been enrolled while infection was active.

Sequencing input: peripheral blood. The chain joins TRBV3-1 (or the pseudogene TRBV3-2) to TRBJ1-2; no definite D call. The source of this sequence is a woman in her forties or fifties with COVID-19, enrolled during active disease. Here the CDR3 reads CASSQDGPGLYGYTF. DNA of the CDR3: TGTGCCAGCAGCCAAGATGGGCCAGGCTTGTATGGCTACACCTTC.